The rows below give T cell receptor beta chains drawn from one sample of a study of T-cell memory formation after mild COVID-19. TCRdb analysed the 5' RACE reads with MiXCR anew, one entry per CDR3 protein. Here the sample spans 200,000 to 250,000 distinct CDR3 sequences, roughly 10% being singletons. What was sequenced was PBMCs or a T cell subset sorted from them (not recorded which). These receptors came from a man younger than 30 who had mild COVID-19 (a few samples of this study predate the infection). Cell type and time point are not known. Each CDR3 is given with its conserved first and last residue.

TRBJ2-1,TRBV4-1,CASSGGEQFF
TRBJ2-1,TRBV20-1,CSARGGQGSSYNEQFF
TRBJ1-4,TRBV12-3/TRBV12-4,CASSYDKRTNEKLFF
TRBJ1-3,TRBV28,CASSNGGNENTIYF
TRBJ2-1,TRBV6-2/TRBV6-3,CASSSRTSGNSYNEQFF
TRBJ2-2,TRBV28,CASSAAVTSAGELFF
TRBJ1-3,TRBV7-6,CASSFTPGAVTIYF
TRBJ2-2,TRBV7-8,CASSSTENTGELFF
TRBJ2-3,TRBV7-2,CASSLDYFSTDTQYF
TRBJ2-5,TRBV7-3,CASSRTGGASETQYF
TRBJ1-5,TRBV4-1,CASSQDWTRQPQHF
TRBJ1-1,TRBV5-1,CASSPKAQGGTEAFF
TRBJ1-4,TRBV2,CATSRDRGRFNEKLFF
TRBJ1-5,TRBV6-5,CATNPRGNRGNQPQHF
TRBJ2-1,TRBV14,CASSPSTRLYNEQFF
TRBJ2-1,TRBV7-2,CASSSGADSYNEQFF
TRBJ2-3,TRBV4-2,CASSQSGGADTQYF
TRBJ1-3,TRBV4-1,CASSQAVGVRVWDTIYF
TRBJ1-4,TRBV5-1,CASSFNIQGAATNEKLFF
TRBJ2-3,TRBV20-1,CSARGGRPTADTQYF
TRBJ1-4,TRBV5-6,CASSKQGIEEKLFF
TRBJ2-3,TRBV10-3,CAISGASALTQYF
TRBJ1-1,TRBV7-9,CASSLGSGRDEAFF
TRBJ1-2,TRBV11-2,CASSLDAAGYTF
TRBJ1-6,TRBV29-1,CSVSQGMDSPLHF
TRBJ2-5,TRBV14,CASSQRQVLETQYF
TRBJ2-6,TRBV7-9,CASSQGQSGANVLTF
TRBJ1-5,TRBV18,CASSRDRAGQPQHF
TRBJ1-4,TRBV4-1,CASSQYSDPTNEKLFF
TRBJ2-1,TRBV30,CACRVGANRFGRGEQFF
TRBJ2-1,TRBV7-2,CASSLVGADNEQFF
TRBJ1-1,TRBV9,CASSGYQGGADPVTEAFF
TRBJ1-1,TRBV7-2,CASSKTGPGTEAFF
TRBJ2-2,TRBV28,CASSFSGENTGELFF
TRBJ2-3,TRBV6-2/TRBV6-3,CASSPLVDTQYF
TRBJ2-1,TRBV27,CASSLSLGRRPWYNEQFF
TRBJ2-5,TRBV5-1,CASGAVGSQETQYF
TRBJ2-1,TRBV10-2,CASRGLAGVRNEQFF
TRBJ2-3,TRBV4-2,CASSRTGGGTPSTDTQYF
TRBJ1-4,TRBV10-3,CAISDSGGTNEKLFF
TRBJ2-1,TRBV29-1,CSVYRLASYNEQFF
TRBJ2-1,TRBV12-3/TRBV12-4,CASRMEGGPHNEQFF
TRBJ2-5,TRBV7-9,CASSSPKGTETQYF
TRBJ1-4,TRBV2,CASSGTGRKEKLFF
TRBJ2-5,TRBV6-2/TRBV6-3,CASSRGQSSIQETQYF